This T cell receptor (beta chain) was captured by sequencing in a study of T cell repertoires in cytomegalovirus infection. Looking at the study overall: Shared public TCR beta signatures pointed to both CMV infection and a matching HLA type.

Germline values: CDR1 DFQATT, CDR2 SNEGSKA (reference sequence). This CDR3 has 15 residues. As regards this clonotype: One junction end disagrees with the germline gene, perhaps due to a read error.

One entry per CDR3 protein results from TCRdb running MiXCR on the reads. Of about 130,000 distinct CDR3 sequences in the sample, about 10% were seen once. The chain carries TRBV20-1 and TRBJ2-3; D may correspond to TRBD1 or TRBD2 (5 bases each). Specimen: PBMCs. The TCR comes from a human donor in good health (CMV status not recorded). Some clones in this sample may be carry-over from other donors' samples. The chain's CDR3 is CSARDPGRSRDTQYF. The CDR3 DNA follows: TGCAGTGCTAGGGATCCGGGACGGAGCAGAGATACGCAGTATTTT.